This entry concerns a single T cell receptor (beta chain). Its antigen remains unidentified. This record comes from a study of early T cells in non-severe SARS-CoV-2 infection. The wider study: Unsorted whole-blood RNA was sequenced in bulk, leaving chains unpaired. Study-wide results and caveats: Missing private and CD4 specificities, VDJdb matching favored anti-spike CD8 responses.

J was trimmed by 3 bases and V by 6 bases; bases with no gene match: 6. The CDR3 runs 13 residues. Germline loops: CDR1 SQVTM, CDR2 ANQGSEA. Researchers attached unique molecular identifiers to individual cDNA molecules. MiXCR was run by TCRdb on the 5' RACE reads, yielding one entry per CDR3 protein. This table has some 88,000 distinct CDR3 sequences, approximately 16% appearing once. The V call is TRBV29-1, the J call TRBJ2-5; 8 nucleotides align to TRBD1. This receptor was identified in an adult who was a healthcare worker with PCR-confirmed SARS-CoV-2 infection or an uninfected control (not recorded which). The sample was whole blood, taken at baseline. CDR3 region: CSVERQGKETQYF. CDR3 bases: TGCAGCGTCGAAAGACAGGGGAAAGAGACCCAGTACTTC. Full variable domain (missing parts from reference TRBV29-1 and TRBJ2-5): SAVISQKPSRDICQRGTSLTIQCQVDSQVTMMFWYRQQPGQSLTLIATANQGSEATYESGFVIDKFPISRPNLTFSTLTVSNMSPEDSSIYLCSVERQGKETQYFGPGTRLLVL.